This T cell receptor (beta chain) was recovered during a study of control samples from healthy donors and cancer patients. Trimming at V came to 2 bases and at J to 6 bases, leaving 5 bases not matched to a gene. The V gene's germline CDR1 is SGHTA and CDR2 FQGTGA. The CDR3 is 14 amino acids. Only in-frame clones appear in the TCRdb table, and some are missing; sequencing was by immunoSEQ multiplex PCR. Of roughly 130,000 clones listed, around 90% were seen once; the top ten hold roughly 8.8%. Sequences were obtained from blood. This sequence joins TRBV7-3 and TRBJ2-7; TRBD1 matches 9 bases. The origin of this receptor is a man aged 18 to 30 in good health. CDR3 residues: CASSLGGQGSEQYF. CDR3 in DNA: TGTGCCAGCAGCTTAGGGGGACAGGGTAGCGAGCAGTACTTC.